These 26 T cell receptor beta chains share one sample of origin, sequenced in a study of beta chain features in type 1 diabetes. Investigators reverse transcribed all isolated RNA, so they sequenced expressed TCRB transcripts. Libraries were prepared by immunoSEQ multiplex PCR; TCRdb keeps only in-frame clonotypes and omits some of them. The sample carries about 930,000 clones, 17% recorded once. Sequencing used naive CD4+ T cells from blood. The receptors here all came from a woman between 18 and 29 years old in good health.

There are a few counts of this clone. This chain uses TRBV11-1 with TRBJ2-2; 7 positions match TRBD1. Germline loops: CDR1 SGHAT, CDR2 FQDESV (reference sequence). V gave up 8 bases and J gave up 0 bases; unmatched junction bases: 3. The CDR3 is 14 amino acids. DNA of the CDR3: TGTGCCAGCGGACAGGACCCGAACACCGGGGAGCTGTTTTTT. Translation gives CASGQDPNTGELFF.

This clone was detected ten times or more. Other DNA sequences within the sample encode an identical CDR3. This chain connects TRBV7-9 to TRBJ2-1, with D unresolved. The length of the CDR3 is 11 residues. In germline, CDR1 is SEHNR, CDR2 FQNEAQ (reference sequence). V was cut by 2 bases and J by 6 bases, with 2 bases left in between. The CDR3 loop is CASSLSNEQFF. The CDR3 DNA is TGTGCCAGCAGCTTAAGCAATGAGCAGTTCTTC.

This clone was recorded a few times. The chain carries TRBV2 and TRBJ2-5; D ambiguous. The end of the DNA is better explained by TRBJ2-7, so the J call may be wrong. The V gene's germline CDR1 is SNHLY and CDR2 FYNNEI. The CDR3 totals 12 residues. The CDR3 reads CASSDKGYEQYF. CDR3 bases: TGTGCCAGCAGTGACAAGGGCTACGAGCAGTACTTC.

The rearrangement uses TRBV4-2 and TRBJ2-1, with D possibly matching TRBD2 (5 bases). V lost 5 bases to trimming and J lost 4 bases, with 24 bases between them. Germline CDR1 LGHNA, CDR2 YNFKEQ. The CDR3 covers 18 residues. The CDR3 spells CASSARVPRGIVYNEQFF. CDR3 in DNA: TGTGCCAGCAGCGCACGCGTTCCCCGGGGAATCGTGTACAATGAGCAGTTCTTC.

This chain links TRBV20-1 with TRBJ1-5; D possibly corresponds to TRBD1 (5 bases). With 6 bases removed from V and 7 bases from J, the gap between germline ends came to 7 bases. The germline V gene encodes CDR1 DFQATT and CDR2 SNEGSKA (reference sequence). This CDR3 is 10 amino acids long. CDR3 sequence: CSAQGQPQHF. CDR3 in DNA: TGCAGTGCCCAGGGCCAGCCCCAGCATTTT.

The chain joins TRBV19 to TRBJ1-4; 8 positions match TRBD1. The V gene end was trimmed by 11 bases and the J gene end by 4 bases; junction bases not matched to a gene: 12. Germline values: CDR1 LNHDA, CDR2 SQIVND (reference sequence). The CDR3 runs 15 residues. This CDR3 is CAWERRTGHNEKLFF. CDR3 DNA: TGTGCCTGGGAACGGCGGACAGGGCATAATGAAAAACTGTTTTTT.

V gene TRBV7-2 combines with J gene TRBJ2-1, with D unresolved. This CDR3 is built from 13 residues. Trimming pared 6 bases from V and 1 base from J, leaving 7 bases between. Germline assignment: CDR1 SGHTA and CDR2 FQGNSA. CDR3: CASRGGSYNEQFF. DNA for the CDR3: TGTGCCAGCAGGGGTGGGTCCTACAATGAGCAGTTCTTC.

As DNA, the CDR3 is TGTGCCAGCTCAGAGCGGGAGGGCCGTATAGATACGCAGTATTTT. As protein: CASSEREGRIDTQYF. The chain couples TRBV18 to TRBJ2-3; 10 nucleotides agree with TRBD2. CDR1 is KGHSH and CDR2 is LQKENI in the germline V gene. V dropped 5 bases and J dropped 5; count of bases not matched to a gene: 7. This CDR3 comprises 15 residues.

This clone was counted a few times. The V gene is TRBV7-2, the J gene TRBJ2-1; 10 nucleotides agree with TRBD2. V trimming: 3 bases; J trimming: 0 bases; junction bases outside the gene matches: 8. Germline V gene lookup returns CDR1 SGHTA and CDR2 FQGNSA. The length of the CDR3 is 18 residues. The CDR3 coding sequence is TGTGCCAGCAGCTTGCAAGCGGGAGGGCGCATCTCCTACAATGAGCAGTTCTTC. Amino acids: CASSLQAGGRISYNEQFF.

This chain links TRBV10-3 with TRBJ2-3; 7 bases agree with TRBD2. Germline V gene data show CDR1 as ENHRY and CDR2 as SYGVKD. This CDR3 is built from 14 residues. Germline trimming cut 6 bases from V and 4 bases from J; bases unmatched to any gene: 7. CDR3 sequence: CAISDAGRSDTQYF. The CDR3 DNA sequence: TGTGCCATCAGCGACGCCGGGAGGTCAGATACGCAGTATTTT.

The chain is built from TRBV25-1 and TRBJ2-3; D possibly matches TRBD1 or TRBD2 (5 bases each). This CDR3 spans 13 amino acids. The V end lost 6 bases, the J end lost 4 bases, and 11 bases lay between the germline ends. Germline CDR1 reads MGHDK; CDR2 reads SYGVNS. The chain's CDR3 is CASREGWADTQYF. The CDR3 DNA follows: TGTGCCAGCAGAGAGGGGTGGGCAGATACGCAGTATTTT.

The chain recombines TRBV7-2 with TRBJ2-7, with D maybe TRBD2 (6 bases). Trimming took off 5 bases at V and 2 bases at J, with 13 bases between the two ends. CDR1 is SGHTA and CDR2 is FQGNSA in the germline V gene. The CDR3 contains 14 residues. The CDR3 nucleotides read TGTGCCAGCAGCCCCCGGGAGCGAACCTACGAGCAGTACTTC. Translating it yields CASSPRERTYEQYF.

This clone was observed a few times. The chain carries TRBV7-3 and TRBJ2-1, with D uncertain. The V gene's germline CDR1 is SGHTA and CDR2 FQGTGA. CDR3 size: 16 residues. With 4 bases removed from V and 4 bases from J, the gap between germline ends came to 17 bases. CDR3 region: CASSSISLGRYNEQFF. The CDR3 bases are TGTGCCAGCAGCTCCATTAGTTTGGGCCGTTACAATGAGCAGTTCTTC.

This clone was detected only a few times. The gene calls are TRBV2 and TRBJ2-1; 13 nucleotides agree with TRBD2. Germline assignment: CDR1 SNHLY and CDR2 FYNNEI. CDR3 length: 15 amino acids. The V gene end was trimmed by 6 bases and the J gene end by 5 bases; junction bases not matched to a gene: 4. CDR3 in amino acids: CASRKLAGGDNEQFF. The CDR3 nucleotides read TGTGCCAGCAGGAAACTAGCGGGGGGGGACAATGAGCAGTTCTTC.

This chain links TRBV4-2 with TRBJ2-1; 7 bases align to TRBD1. The CDR3 is 14 residues long. V trimming: 3 bases; J trimming: 7 bases; junction bases outside the gene matches: 6. The germline V gene encodes CDR1 LGHNA and CDR2 YNFKEQ. The CDR3 DNA reads TGTGCCAGCAGCCATTTAGGGGGCGGGAATGAGCAGTTCTTC. This sequence encodes CASSHLGGGNEQFF.

This clone has more than one count but fewer than ten. The rearrangement links TRBV6-6 to TRBJ2-7; TRBD2 aligns across 12 bases. CDR3 size: 14 residues. V shed 6 bases, J shed 5 bases, and the junction held 5 bases outside the gene matches. Per germline, CDR1 MNHNY and CDR2 SVGAGI (reference sequence). The DNA for the CDR3 is TGTGCCAGCAGCCTGACTAGCGGGAGCCACGAGCAGTACTTC. The encoded protein is CASSLTSGSHEQYF.

This clone was recorded only once. The chain uses TRBV27 and TRBJ2-7; the D is unclear. This CDR3 is 13 amino acids long. Per the germline V gene, CDR1 is MNHEY and CDR2 is SMNVEV (reference sequence). Deletions cut 3 bases from V and 6 bases from J, with 12 bases between. DNA for the CDR3: TGTGCCAGCAGTTTGAGCTCCCCGGGCGAGCAGTACTTC. It is translated as CASSLSSPGEQYF.

This clone was found a few times. V gene TRBV7-2 combines with J gene TRBJ2-2, with no clear D. CDR1 is SGHTA and CDR2 is FQGNSA in the germline V gene. The V gene lost 3 bases and the J gene lost 6 bases, with 8 bases spanning the gap. CDR3 length: 13 residues. CDR3 amino acids: CASSFTTPGELFF. As DNA, the CDR3 is TGTGCCAGCAGCTTCACAACCCCCGGGGAGCTGTTTTTT.

The chain recombines TRBV4-3 with TRBJ2-2; no clear D. The germline V gene has CDR1 LGHNA and CDR2 YSLEER. The V end lost 5 bases, the J end lost 0 bases, and 7 bases lay between the germline ends. The CDR3 extends over 14 amino acids. The CDR3 bases are TGCGCCAGCAGCTTACTCTCGAACACCGGGGAGCTGTTTTTT. It specifies CASSLLSNTGELFF.

The chain joins TRBV7-2 to TRBJ2-2; perhaps TRBD1 as D (5 bases). The CDR3 totals 16 residues. Germline V lookup: CDR1 SGHTA, CDR2 FQGNSA. Trimming removed 2 bases from V and 0 bases from J, with 10 bases in between. The CDR3 nucleotides read TGTGCCAGCAGCTTATCTGCAGGGACGAACACCGGGGAGCTGTTTTTT. Translation: CASSLSAGTNTGELFF.

In this sample, this clone turned up a few times. The chain carries TRBV5-4 and TRBJ2-5; 9 positions agree with TRBD2. There are 14 residues in the CDR3. CDR1 and CDR2 from the germline V gene are SGHNT and YYREEE (reference sequence). After removal of 5 bases from V and 12 bases from J, the junction contained 14 bases not matched to a gene. Written as DNA, the CDR3 is TGTGCCAGCAGGTCGACTAGCGGAGGGGAGGCGGAGTACTTC. Residues: CASRSTSGGEAEYF.

This rearrangement joins TRBV23-1 to TRBJ2-2, with TRBD2 matching over 8 bases. TRBV23-1 is an ORF; its function is uncertain. V shed 8 bases and J 1 base; nucleotides not matched to a gene: 12. The CDR3 spans 17 residues. This chain's CDR3 is CASGEKPGGRNTGELFF. CDR3 DNA: TGCGCCAGCGGGGAGAAACCGGGAGGGAGGAACACCGGGGAGCTGTTTTTT.

This clone was picked up a small number of times. V is TRBV28 and J is TRBJ2-7; no definite D call. The germline CDR1 and CDR2 sequences are MDHEN and SYDVKM. The CDR3 loop spans 14 amino acids. V gave up 4 bases and J gave up 1 base, with 11 bases separating them. This chain's CDR3 is CASSSHDTSYEQYF. DNA of the CDR3: TGTGCCAGCAGTTCCCACGACACGTCCTACGAGCAGTACTTC. The variable domain in full, with the rest retrieved from reference TRBV28 and TRBJ2-7, is DVKVTQSSRYLVKRTGEKVFLECVQDMDHENMFWYRQDPGLGLRLIYFSYDVKMKEKGDIPEGYSVSREKKERFSLILESASTNQTSMYLCASSSHDTSYEQYFGPGTRLTVT.

This clone was found a few times. This sequence joins TRBV7-6 and TRBJ2-1, with D perhaps assigned TRBD1 or TRBD2 (6 bases each). Deletions cut 5 bases from V and 8 bases from J, with 22 bases between. The CDR3 is 16 residues long. Germline V gene lookup returns CDR1 SGHVS and CDR2 FNYEAQ. The CDR3 DNA follows: TGTGCCAGCAGCCCCCTGGCGGGACCCGCAGGGGATGAGCAGTTCTTC. Protein: CASSPLAGPAGDEQFF.

In its sample, this clone was seen a few times. The same CDR3 arises from other DNA sequences in this sample as well. The chain employs TRBV7-2 and TRBJ2-1; D is undetermined. The V gene's germline CDR1 is SGHTA and CDR2 FQGNSA. V lost 5 bases, J lost 4 bases, and 9 bases lay in between. The CDR3 totals 13 residues. This CDR3 reads CASSPGRYNEQFF. The CDR3 DNA reads TGTGCCAGCAGCCCCGGGCGATACAATGAGCAGTTCTTC.

This chain connects TRBV5-4 to TRBJ2-1; 7 bases agree with TRBD2. CDR3 length equals 15 residues. V lost 3 bases and J lost 0; bases outside the gene matches: 3. In germline, CDR1 is SGHNT, CDR2 YYREEE (reference sequence). CDR3 residues: CASSSGLGSYNEQFF. In nucleotides, the CDR3 is TGTGCCAGCAGCTCTGGACTAGGCTCCTACAATGAGCAGTTCTTC.